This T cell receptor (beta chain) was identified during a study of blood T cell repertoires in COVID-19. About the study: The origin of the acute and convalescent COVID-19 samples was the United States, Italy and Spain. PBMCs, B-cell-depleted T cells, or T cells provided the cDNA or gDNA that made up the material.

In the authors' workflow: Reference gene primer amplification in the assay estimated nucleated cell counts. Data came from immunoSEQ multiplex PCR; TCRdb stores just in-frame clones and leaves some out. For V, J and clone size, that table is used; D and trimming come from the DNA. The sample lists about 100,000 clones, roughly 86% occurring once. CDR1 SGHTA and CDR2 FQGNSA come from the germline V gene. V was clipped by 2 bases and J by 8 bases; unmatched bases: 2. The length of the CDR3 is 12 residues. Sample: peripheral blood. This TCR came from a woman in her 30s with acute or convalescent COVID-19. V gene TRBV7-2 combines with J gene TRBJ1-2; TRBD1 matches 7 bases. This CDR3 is CASSLQGVGYTF. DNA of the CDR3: TGTGCCAGCAGCTTACAGGGGGTCGGCTACACCTTC.